Below are 30 T cell receptor beta chains sequenced from a single sample in a study of metastatic and nonmetastatic thyroid tumors (dated by TCRdb to between 2020 and 2021). The library was prepared using PCR. Reads for this sample came from an Illumina HiSeq 4000. The raw public reads went through TCRdb reprocessing: fastp at Q25, MiXCR clone calling, in-frame beta chains kept. The table for this sample lists roughly 18,000 clones; more than 25% of them were counted only once. The ten top clones hold 13% of the sample. None of the patients had been given any treatment before thyroid surgery. Sequencing was done on a sample of tumor tissue. The source of these receptors is a female donor with papillary thyroid cancer or a benign thyroid nodule (not recorded which). Some clones in this sample may be carry-over from other donors' samples.

A few counts support this clone. The V gene is TRBV12-3 or TRBV12-4, the J gene TRBJ2-7; 9 positions match TRBD2. V lost 6 bases and J lost 4; bases outside the gene matches: 7. This CDR3 spans 14 amino acids. In nucleotides, the CDR3 is TGTGCCAGCAGGGGTAGCGGGAGCGGGTACGAGCAGTACTTC. Translating it yields CASRGSGSGYEQYF.

CDR3 DNA: TGCGCCAGCAGCCAGGGCCGGGACTATTTCTACGAGCAGTACTTC. This encodes CASSQGRDYFYEQYF. This chain connects TRBV4-3 to TRBJ2-7, with 7 bases identical to TRBD2. The germline CDR1 and CDR2 sequences are LGHNA and YSLEER. The CDR3 length is 15 residues. After removal of 3 bases from V and 3 bases from J, the junction contained 8 bases not matched to a gene.

The V gene is TRBV19, the J gene TRBJ1-2; 9 bases are a match to TRBD1. Looked up from germline, CDR1 is LNHDA and CDR2 is SQIVND (reference sequence). V shed 5 bases and J 4 bases; nucleotides not matched to a gene: 8. The CDR3 extends over 15 amino acids. The CDR3 DNA is TGTGCCAGTAGTCCACCGACAGGGGGAAGCTATGGCTACACCTTC. As protein: CASSPPTGGSYGYTF.

The rearrangement joins TRBV11-2 to TRBJ2-3, with TRBD2 identical over 12 bases. The CDR3 has 17 residues. J gave up 7 bases and V 6 bases, and 14 bases lay outside the gene matches. CDR1 and CDR2 from the germline V gene are SGHAT and FQNNGV. CDR3 in amino acids: CASRDPLAGGLLHTQYF. The CDR3 coding sequence is TGTGCCAGCAGAGACCCCCTAGCGGGAGGGCTCTTACATACGCAGTATTTT.

The table lists this clone with many counts. The chain links TRBV5-1 to TRBJ2-3; D is unresolved. Deletions cut 0 bases from V and 5 bases from J, with 16 bases between. Germline lookup yields CDR1 SGHRS and CDR2 YFSETQ. CDR3 length: 16 residues. CDR3 protein: CASSLVQAGQVDTQYF. In DNA form, the CDR3 reads TGCGCCAGCAGCTTGGTCCAGGCCGGGCAGGTAGATACGCAGTATTTT. The variable domain in full, completed from reference TRBV5-1 and TRBJ2-3, reads KAGVTQTPRYLIKTRGQQVTLSCSPISGHRSVSWYQQTPGQGLQFLFEYFSETQRNKGNFPGRFSGRQFSNSRSEMNVSTLELGDSALYLCASSLVQAGQVDTQYFGPGTRLTVL.

This CDR3 reads CASSGRSYEQYF. The CDR3 DNA is TGTGCCAGCAGTGGGCGTTCCTACGAGCAGTACTTC. The chain carries TRBV3-1 and TRBJ2-7; D remains ambiguous. Trimming removed 6 bases at V and 1 base at J, with 7 bases between. This CDR3 region has 12 residues. Germline V CDR1 and CDR2: LGHDT, YNNKEL (reference sequence).

The V gene is TRBV7-3, the J gene TRBJ1-3; no clear D. Deletions cut 9 bases from V and 4 bases from J, with 25 bases between. Germline CDR1 reads SGHTA; CDR2 reads FQGTGA. The CDR3 contains 17 residues. CDR3 in DNA: TGTGCCAGTGGATCCAGACGACTTAATCGAGGGGGAAACACCATATATTTT. This sequence encodes CASGSRRLNRGGNTIYF.

This chain connects TRBV18 to TRBJ1-2, with D perhaps TRBD1 (5 bases). Germline CDR1 is KGHSH and CDR2 is LQKENI. The ends were cut back, 3 bases at V and 8 bases at J, with 16 bases in the middle. The CDR3 has 14 residues. CDR3 nucleotides: TGTGCCAGCTCACCGCCGGCCGGGACCTACGGCTACACCTTC. Amino acid sequence: CASSPPAGTYGYTF.

This clone was detected ten times or more. A much larger clone sits a single nucleotide away, making a read error possible. V gene TRBV28 combines with J gene TRBJ2-6; D unclear. Germline CDR1 is MDHEN and CDR2 is SYDVKM. The CDR3 runs 14 residues. CDR3 nucleotide sequence: TGTGCCAGCAGTTTATACGCTGGGGTCAACGTCCTGACTTTC. Amino acid sequence: CASSLYAGVNVLTF.

The chain combines TRBV28 with TRBJ2-7; 8 bases are a match to TRBD2. With 2 bases clipped from V and 2 bases from J, the junction kept 11 bases outside the gene matches. CDR1 and CDR2 (germline): MDHEN, SYDVKM. CDR3 length: 17 amino acids. CDR3 coding DNA: TGTGCCAGCAGTTTACGGGCCGGAATAGCGGGGACCTACGAGCAGTACTTC. Translating gives CASSLRAGIAGTYEQYF.

The chain uses TRBV28 and TRBJ2-3; 7 bases match TRBD1. The CDR3 is made up of 17 amino acids. The germline CDR1 and CDR2 sequences are MDHEN and SYDVKM. Losses at the gene ends were 7 bases for V and 0 bases for J; bases not matched to a gene: 13. CDR3 loop: CASKDGTVPLSTDTQYF. The CDR3 DNA sequence: TGTGCCAGCAAGGACGGGACAGTCCCTCTTAGCACAGATACGCAGTATTTT.

To note about this clone: The junction differs from germline at one of its ends, possibly a read error. The genes are TRBV7-7 and TRBJ2-1, with a possible D match to TRBD2 (5 bases). Germline values: CDR1 SSHAT, CDR2 FNYEAQ (reference sequence). CDR3 length: 13 residues. The chain's CDR3 is CASSLGQADEQFF. CDR3 coding DNA: TGTGCTAGCAGCTTAGGGCAAGCGGATGAGCAGTTCTTC.

This clone was seen only a few times. One end of the junction is discordant with germline, which a read error may explain. The chain has TRBV5-5 and TRBJ1-3; D might be TRBD1 (6 bases). Germline V CDR1 and CDR2: SGHKS, YYEKEE (reference sequence). The CDR3 sequence is 15 residues long. The CDR3 coding sequence is TGTGCCAGCAGCCTCGTTGCAGGGGCGAGAAACGCCATATATTTT. This codes for CASSLVAGARNAIYF.

This clone is categorized as medium-sized (0.01 to 0.1%). The chain combines TRBV2 with TRBJ1-5; D may be TRBD1 (6 bases). CDR1 and CDR2 (germline): SNHLY, FYNNEI. The CDR3 consists of 14 residues. V was shortened by 5 bases and J by 2 bases, with 10 bases between the two germline ends. In DNA form, the CDR3 reads TGTGCCAGCAGTAGGGGGGAGGGCAATCAGCCCCAGCATTTT. Protein sequence: CASSRGEGNQPQHF.

This clone was counted between two and nine times. The CDR3 coding sequence is TGTGCCAGCAGTTCGGGACAGGGGAGTTCCGAGCAGTACTTC. It specifies CASSSGQGSSEQYF. The gene calls are TRBV6-2 or TRBV6-3 and TRBJ2-7; the match to TRBD1 covers 10 bases. Trimming removed 4 bases from V and 6 bases from J; junction bases left unmatched: 6. The CDR3 totals 14 residues. The V gene's germline CDR1 is MNHEY and CDR2 SVGEGT.

The chain is built from TRBV20-1 and TRBJ2-7; D might be TRBD1 (5 bases). CDR1 is DFQATT and CDR2 is SNEGSKA in the germline V gene (reference sequence). Trimming removed 6 bases at V and 5 bases at J, with 20 bases between. CDR3 length: 14 amino acids. The CDR3 DNA reads as TGCAGTGCCCCCGGCCTTTTGGGGCGGAACGAGCAGTACTTC. Translation: CSAPGLLGRNEQYF.

This clone was seen a few times. The rearrangement uses TRBV6-5 and TRBJ2-6; D call uncertain. This CDR3 region has 12 residues. The V gene lost 4 bases and the J gene lost 2 bases, with 0 bases spanning the gap. CDR1 is MNHEY and CDR2 is SVGAGI in the germline V gene. The CDR3 reads CASSSGANVLTF. The CDR3 bases are TGTGCCAGCAGTTCTGGGGCCAACGTCCTGACTTTC.

This clone has ten or more counts. V gene TRBV4-3 combines with J gene TRBJ2-3, with TRBD1 matching 8 bases. There are 16 residues in the CDR3. The trim removed 3 bases at V and 4 bases at J, leaving 9 bases unmatched. Per the germline V gene, CDR1 is LGHNA and CDR2 is YSLEER. The chain's CDR3 is CASSHHRGARADTQYF. As DNA, the CDR3 is TGCGCCAGCAGCCACCACAGGGGGGCACGGGCAGATACGCAGTATTTT.

This clone is medium-sized. The chain employs TRBV2 and TRBJ2-3; 13 positions agree with TRBD2. Germline V gives CDR1 SNHLY, CDR2 FYNNEI. V dropped 5 bases and J dropped 6; count of bases not matched to a gene: 5. The CDR3 has 15 amino acids. The CDR3 here is CASSLGLAGTDTQYF. CDR3 in DNA: TGTGCCAGCAGTTTGGGACTAGCGGGAACTGATACGCAGTATTTT.

This clone was seen a few times. The rearrangement links TRBV6-1 to TRBJ2-5; D may match TRBD1 or TRBD2 (6 bases each). The CDR3 is 17 amino acids. Per germline, CDR1 MNHNS and CDR2 SASEGT. V was clipped by 2 bases and J by 3 bases, with 19 bases between them. The CDR3 loop reads CASSEHEARRDKETQYF. The CDR3 coding sequence is TGTGCCAGCAGTGAACACGAAGCGCGGAGGGACAAAGAGACCCAGTACTTC.

V gene TRBV11-2 combines with J gene TRBJ2-1; possibly TRBD2 for D (5 bases). The CDR3 contains 15 residues. Germline V gene sequence: CDR1 SGHAT, CDR2 FQNNGV. The V and J ends lost 6 bases and 3 bases respectively, with 15 bases between them. The CDR3 reads CASSQVGGNYNEQFF. The DNA of the CDR3 is TGTGCCAGCAGTCAAGTCGGAGGAAACTACAATGAGCAGTTCTTC.

By frequency in the sample, this clone is medium-sized (0.01 to 0.1%). The rearrangement uses TRBV7-2 and TRBJ2-1; 8 positions agree with TRBD2. The length of the CDR3 is 16 residues. The germline gives CDR1 SGHTA, CDR2 FQGNSA. Trimming at V came to 5 bases and at J to 7 bases, leaving 13 bases not matched to a gene. The CDR3 protein is CASSRPRAGARNEQFF. CDR3 bases: TGTGCCAGCAGCCGTCCCAGAGCGGGAGCTAGAAATGAGCAGTTCTTC.

This clone was seen a handful of times. The chain couples TRBV19 to TRBJ2-1; D is undetermined. V shed 0 bases and J shed 8 bases, with 14 bases lying between them. CDR1 and CDR2 from the germline V gene are LNHDA and SQIVND (reference sequence). The CDR3 consists of 15 residues. The DNA of the CDR3 is TGTGCCAGTAGTATAGACTTAGGTAGGGTCGATGAGCAGTTCTTC. Amino acids: CASSIDLGRVDEQFF.

The V gene is TRBV9, the J gene TRBJ2-1, with D tentatively TRBD2 (6 bases). The CDR3 spans 15 residues. Germline V gene lookup returns CDR1 SGDLS and CDR2 YYNGEE. Trimming removed 6 bases at V and 1 base at J, with 14 bases between. CDR3 region: CASIYSGVSYNEQFF. The DNA of the CDR3 is TGTGCCAGCATCTACTCGGGAGTTTCCTACAATGAGCAGTTCTTC.

This clone is classed as medium-sized. The gene calls are TRBV7-3 and TRBJ2-1; TRBD1 is a possible D gene (5 bases). The CDR3 covers 14 residues. The V end lost 2 bases, the J end lost 5 bases, and 10 bases lay between the germline ends. CDR1 SGHTA and CDR2 FQGTGA come from the germline V gene. The CDR3 is CASSLSGSHNEQFF. As DNA, the CDR3 is TGTGCCAGCAGCTTATCAGGGTCCCACAATGAGCAGTTCTTC.

J is TRBJ1-2 and V is TRBV4-1; possible D gene TRBD1, 6 bases. CDR1 and CDR2 (germline): MGHRA, YSYEKL. The CDR3 spans 14 residues. V was shortened by 1 base and J by 4 bases, with 10 bases between the two germline ends. CDR3 nucleotides: TGCGCCAGCAGCCAAGCTGGACAGACCTATGGCTACACCTTC. Protein sequence: CASSQAGQTYGYTF.

This clone was recorded at least ten times. This sequence joins TRBV7-9 and TRBJ1-6; 8 bases match TRBD1. The CDR3 has 16 residues. CDR1 is SEHNR and CDR2 is FQNEAQ in the germline V gene (reference sequence). With V trimmed by 7 bases and J by 7 bases, 12 bases remained unmatched. The CDR3 nucleotides read TGTGCCAGCATCCCCGCAGGACAGGGACGGAATTCACCCCTCCACTTT. This gives the protein CASIPAGQGRNSPLHF.

This clone was found many times. This sample also contains other DNA sequences that code for the same CDR3. The V gene is TRBV5-6, the J gene TRBJ1-1; D is unresolved. The CDR3 loop spans 14 amino acids. The germline V and J ends were trimmed by 1 base and 3 bases, with 10 bases remaining between them. Germline V gives CDR1 SGHDT, CDR2 YYEEEE. The CDR3: CASSLLGDYTEAFF. The CDR3 bases are TGTGCCAGCAGCTTGTTAGGTGATTACACTGAAGCTTTCTTT.

For this clone: A read error is possible here, since a much larger clone lies one base away. This chain links TRBV19 with TRBJ2-7; D may match TRBD1 or TRBD2 (6 bases each). This CDR3 spans 12 amino acids. From germline, CDR1 is LNHDA and CDR2 SQIVND (reference sequence). The CDR3: CSSRGDSYEQYF. CDR3 bases: TGTTCCAGTAGGGGGGACTCCTACGAGCAGTACTTC.

This clone is categorized as medium-sized. The chain has TRBV12-3 or TRBV12-4 and TRBJ2-2; 9 nucleotides line up with TRBD2. The CDR3 consists of 16 residues. The ends lost 7 bases at V and 7 bases at J; junction bases unmatched: 13. This CDR3 reads CASTLRGPSGIGELFF. In DNA, the CDR3 is TGTGCCAGCACTCTTCGAGGTCCTAGCGGGATCGGGGAGCTGTTTTTT.